Below are 22 T cell receptor beta chains sequenced from a single sample in a study of vaccination effects on CD4 cells after COVID-19. The antigens for these receptors are not known. Following a roughly 11-day culture, CD4+ T cells were purified. Clones were read by immunoSEQ multiplex PCR, and TCRdb kept only the in-frame ones, dropping some. Of 40,000 or so clones in the sample, about four fifths were seen once. The sequencing used CD4+ T cells from PBMCs cultured without peptide, collected before COVID-19 vaccination. These receptors came from a human donor who received a COVID-19 vaccine.

The chain recombines TRBV7-8 with TRBJ1-1, with D unclear. Germline V gives CDR1 SGHVS, CDR2 FQNEAQ. Trimming removed 5 bases at V and 6 bases at J, with 16 bases between. The CDR3 is made up of 14 amino acids. The CDR3 loop is CASSITDRRSEAFF. CDR3 in DNA: TGTGCCAGCAGCATAACGGACCGAAGGTCTGAAGCTTTCTTT. Using reference TRBV7-8 and TRBJ1-1 for the parts outside the CDR3, the full variable domain is GAGVSQSPRYKVAKRGQDVALRCDPISGHVSLFWYQQALGQGPEFLTYFQNEAQLDKSGLPSDRFFAERPEGSVSTLKIQRTQQEDSAVYLCASSITDRRSEAFFGQGTRLTVV.

For this clone: The same CDR3 also results from other DNA sequences found in this sample. This chain links TRBV18 with TRBJ2-3; the D gene is possibly TRBD2 (6 bases). The germline gives CDR1 KGHSH, CDR2 LQKENI. The germline V and J ends were trimmed by 2 bases and 1 base, with 7 bases remaining between them. This CDR3 has 14 amino acids. CDR3 coding DNA: TGTGCCAGCTCACCAGGCGGGGGCACAGATACGCAGTATTTT. It translates to CASSPGGGTDTQYF.

The chain employs TRBV19 and TRBJ1-2; D not resolved. The CDR3 sequence is 12 residues long. The germline V gene has CDR1 LNHDA and CDR2 SQIVND (reference sequence). Trimming pared 3 bases from V and 4 bases from J, leaving 6 bases between. CDR3 protein: CASSIEGYGYTF. CDR3 DNA sequence: TGTGCCAGTAGTATTGAAGGCTATGGCTACACCTTC.

The chain links TRBV19 to TRBJ1-5; D gene uncertain. This CDR3 has 17 amino acids. Germline-derived CDR1 and CDR2 are LNHDA and SQIVND (reference sequence). V was pared by 5 bases and J by 1 base, with 18 bases between. The CDR3 is CASSPPRWDGSNQPQHF. CDR3 sequence (DNA): TGTGCCAGTAGTCCTCCCAGGTGGGATGGGAGCAATCAGCCCCAGCATTTT.

The rearrangement uses TRBV15 and TRBJ2-7; D remains ambiguous. This CDR3 is built from 12 residues. Trimming took off 0 bases at V and 6 bases at J, with 6 bases between the two ends. The germline V gene encodes CDR1 LNHNV and CDR2 YYDKDF (reference sequence). DNA for the CDR3: TGTGCCACCAGCAGAGATCGAGGCGAGCAGTACGTC. Protein product: CATSRDRGEQYV.

The chain combines TRBV9 with TRBJ2-1; 11 positions agree with TRBD1. The CDR3 extends over 17 amino acids. Unmatched junction bases numbered 13, after V lost 4 bases and J lost 7 bases. The V gene's germline CDR1 is SGDLS and CDR2 YYNGEE. DNA for the CDR3: TGTGCCAGCAGCAAGAAGTTCCGGGACAGGGGGGGGAATGAGCAGTTCTTC. This codes for CASSKKFRDRGGNEQFF.

V gene TRBV6-2 or TRBV6-3 combines with J gene TRBJ1-5, with TRBD1 matching 7 bases. The CDR3 totals 16 residues. The V segment lost 2 bases and the J segment 1 base; nucleotides outside the gene matches: 5. Germline CDR1 MNHEY, CDR2 SVGEGT. CDR3 loop: CASSYRQGVSNQPQHF. In DNA, the CDR3 is TGTGCCAGCAGTTACCGACAGGGAGTGAGCAATCAGCCCCAGCATTTT.

V is TRBV6-6 and J is TRBJ1-1, with D unclear. The V and J ends lost 0 bases and 0 bases respectively, with 2 bases between them. Germline CDR1 is MNHNY and CDR2 is SVGAGI (reference sequence). This CDR3 contains 13 residues. CDR3 sequence reads: CASSYSMNTEAFF. CDR3 bases: TGTGCCAGCAGTTACTCGATGAACACTGAAGCTTTCTTT.

The rearrangement links TRBV7-3 to TRBJ2-1, with a tentative D call TRBD1 (6 bases). The length of the CDR3 is 13 residues. Germline CDR1 SGHTA, CDR2 FQGTGA. Trimming left V 0 bases short and J 9 bases short, with 9 bases between. The CDR3 region is CASSLTQGSEQFF. DNA of the CDR3: TGTGCCAGCAGCTTAACGCAGGGGTCTGAGCAGTTCTTC.

The rearrangement uses TRBV7-3 and TRBJ1-1; the D gene is possibly TRBD1 (5 bases). The V and J ends lost 5 bases and 0 bases respectively, with 13 bases between them. The CDR3 is 15 amino acids. CDR1 and CDR2 from the germline V gene are SGHTA and FQGTGA. The CDR3 DNA is TGTGCCAGCAGCCCCCAGGGAGGGATGAACACTGAAGCTTTCTTT. Its protein is CASSPQGGMNTEAFF.

This chain joins TRBV5-4 and TRBJ2-3, with a possible D match to TRBD2 (5 bases). Trimming shortened V by 4 bases and J by 1 base, and 10 bases separated the two germline ends. The CDR3 has 14 residues. Germline CDR1 is SGHNT and CDR2 is YYREEE (reference sequence). CDR3 nucleotides: TGTGCCAGCAGCACGTCCGGGGGCACAGATACGCAGTATTTT. This gives the protein CASSTSGGTDTQYF.

V gene TRBV7-9 combines with J gene TRBJ2-1, with D possibly being TRBD2 (6 bases). The germline gives CDR1 SEHNR, CDR2 FQNEAQ (reference sequence). The CDR3 length is 14 residues. Deletions cut 5 bases from V and 8 bases from J, with 16 bases between. The CDR3 coding sequence is TGTGCCAGCAGCGTAACGCGGGGCAGCGATGAGCAGTTCTTC. Encoded protein: CASSVTRGSDEQFF.

The V gene is TRBV6-6, the J gene TRBJ2-5; the match to TRBD1 covers 7 bases. This CDR3 is 15 amino acids long. Germline-derived CDR1 and CDR2 are MNHNY and SVGAGI (reference sequence). V was pared by 7 bases and J by 2 bases, with 10 bases of the junction left unmatched. This chain's CDR3 is CASNRQGTSQETQYF. In nucleotides, the CDR3 is TGTGCCAGCAATCGACAGGGAACGTCACAAGAGACCCAGTACTTC.

This chain uses TRBV18 with TRBJ1-1; 7 bases are shared with TRBD1. Germline CDR1 is KGHSH and CDR2 is LQKENI. V lost 5 bases to trimming and J lost 4 bases; unmatched junction nucleotides: 16. CDR3 length: 17 amino acids. The chain's CDR3 is CASSTRGPANGGTEAFF. CDR3 sequence (DNA): TGTGCCAGCTCAACAAGGGGGCCCGCAAACGGGGGCACTGAAGCTTTCTTT.

This clone was recorded only once. This rearrangement joins TRBV11-1 to TRBJ2-1, with D possibly being TRBD2 (6 bases). CDR1 SGHAT and CDR2 FQDESV come from the germline V gene (reference sequence). The CDR3 is made up of 14 amino acids. Trimming shortened V by 1 base and J by 6 bases, and 10 bases separated the two germline ends. This CDR3 reads CASSLVKLANEQFF. The CDR3 DNA follows: TGTGCCAGCAGCTTAGTGAAACTAGCCAATGAGCAGTTCTTC.

The chain couples TRBV3-1 (or the pseudogene TRBV3-2) to TRBJ1-2; 10 positions match TRBD1. Trimming at V came to 0 bases and at J to 5 bases, leaving 6 bases not matched to a gene. The CDR3 spans 16 residues. Germline V gene lookup returns CDR1 LGHDT and CDR2 YNNKEL (reference sequence). In DNA form, the CDR3 reads TGTGCCAGCAGCCAAGAATGGTCGGACAGGGGGTATGGCTACACCTTC. As protein: CASSQEWSDRGYGYTF.

The V gene is TRBV2, the J gene TRBJ2-5; D is tentatively TRBD1 or TRBD2 (6 bases each). The CDR3 is made up of 14 amino acids. V was shortened by 7 bases and J by 5 bases, with 17 bases between the two germline ends. Germline loops: CDR1 SNHLY, CDR2 FYNNEI. The CDR3 bases are TGTGCCAGCACCCTGACCACAGGGAGGGAGACCCAGTACTTC. It is translated as CASTLTTGRETQYF.

This clone was found a few times. The rearrangement links TRBV3-1 (or the pseudogene TRBV3-2) to TRBJ1-3; D perhaps matches TRBD1 (6 bases). The CDR3 totals 14 residues. Trimming stripped 2 bases from V and 7 bases from J, with 12 bases between. Germline V gives CDR1 LGHDT, CDR2 YNNKEL (reference sequence). As DNA, the CDR3 is TGTGCCAGCAGCCAAAATAACAGGGCCAACACCATATATTTT. Translated, it gives CASSQNNRANTIYF.

The rearrangement uses TRBV11-3 and TRBJ2-5; D remains unclear. This CDR3 has 13 residues. Trimming pared 3 bases from V and 4 bases from J, leaving 9 bases between. Germline CDR1 reads SGHNT; CDR2 reads YENEEA. The CDR3 sequence is CASSLGIGETQYF. DNA of the CDR3: TGTGCCAGCAGCTTGGGGATTGGAGAGACCCAGTACTTC. The full variable domain, rest sourced from reference TRBV11-3 and TRBJ2-5, is EAGVVQSPRYKIIEKKQPVAFWCNPISGHNTLYWYLQNLGQGPELLIRYENEEAVDDSQLPKDRFSAERLKGVDSTLKIQPAELGDSAVYLCASSLGIGETQYFGPGTRLLVL.

V usage is TRBV6-5 and J usage is TRBJ1-5; tentatively, D is TRBD1 (6 bases). Germline assignment: CDR1 MNHEY and CDR2 SVGAGI. CDR3 length: 14 amino acids. V was pared by 6 bases and J by 2 bases, with 11 bases between. The chain's CDR3 is CASRTAGGNQPQHF. In DNA form, the CDR3 reads TGTGCCAGCAGGACGGCAGGGGGCAATCAGCCCCAGCATTTT.

The chain couples TRBV7-2 to TRBJ2-4; 8 bases map to TRBD2. Per the germline V gene, CDR1 is SGHTA and CDR2 is FQGNSA. The CDR3 is 14 residues long. V lost 1 base to trimming and J lost 7 bases; unmatched junction nucleotides: 3. CDR3 in amino acids: CASSLGSSGNIQYF. The CDR3 DNA sequence: TGTGCCAGCAGCTTAGGGTCTAGCGGGAACATTCAGTACTTC. Using reference TRBV7-2 and TRBJ2-4 for the parts outside the CDR3, the full variable domain is GAGVSQSPSNKVTEKGKDVELRCDPISGHTALYWYRQSLGQGLEFLIYFQGNSAPDKSGLPSDRFSAERTGGSVSTLTIQRTQQEDSAVYLCASSLGSSGNIQYFGAGTRLSVL.

The gene calls are TRBV2 and TRBJ1-4; a weak D match, TRBD1 (5 bases). Trimming removed 8 bases from V and 6 bases from J, with 16 bases in between. The CDR3 covers 14 residues. Germline CDR1 reads SNHLY; CDR2 reads FYNNEI. The CDR3 DNA follows: TGTGCCAGCTGCGAACAGGCAATCTATGAAAAACTGTTTTTT. Translated: CASCEQAIYEKLFF.